These T cell receptor beta chains were read from a single sample in a study of a mutant IDH1 vaccine in newly diagnosed glioma. Some clones are missing from TCRdb's copy, which holds only in-frame ones; the method was immunoSEQ multiplex PCR. The repertoire holds 50,000 to 75,000 clones, with 80% as singletons. These receptors' antigens are unknown. This material consisted of PBMCs, taken from a glioma patient whose treatment included an IDH1 peptide vaccine. The receptors here all came from a man aged 50 or older with glioma. Both conserved end residues are part of each CDR3. D genes are given only for firm matches. A row's size may be missing; if present it is once, few, many or a size class.

>TRBV6-5|-|TRBJ1-2|once
CASRPQTGRGYTF
TGTGCCAGCAGGCCCCAGACAGGTCGCGGCTACACCTTC
>TRBV7-9|TRBD2|TRBJ2-1|-
CASSLAGGEQFF
TGTGCCAGCAGCTTGGCGGGAGGAGAGCAGTTCTTC
>TRBV10-3|-|TRBJ2-3|-
CAISTTDTQYF
TGTGCCATCAGTACTACTGATACGCAGTATTTT
>TRBV11-2|-|TRBJ1-5|few
CASSLGDSVNQPQHF
TGTGCCAGCAGCTTAGGTGACAGCGTAAATCAGCCCCAGCATTTT
>TRBV11-2|TRBD2|TRBJ2-7|once
CASSSSSGRPYEQYF
TGTGCCAGCAGCTCTTCGAGCGGGAGGCCCTACGAGCAGTACTTC
>TRBV2|TRBD1|TRBJ1-2|few
CASSGTGGDGYTF
TGTGCCAGCAGTGGGACAGGGGGGGATGGCTACACCTTC
>TRBV11-2|TRBD2|TRBJ2-1|-
CASSFDGGSYNEQFF
TGTGCCAGCAGCTTTGACGGGGGGTCCTACAATGAGCAGTTCTTC
>TRBV5-6|-|TRBJ2-7|-
CASSLEVGALSYEQYF
TGTGCCAGCAGCTTGGAGGTGGGGGCCCTGTCCTACGAGCAGTACTTC
>TRBV7-2|TRBD1|TRBJ1-2|-
CASTRPGTGVYGYTF
TGTGCCAGCACCCGACCAGGGACAGGGGTCTATGGCTACACCTTC
>TRBV27|TRBD1|TRBJ1-4|-
CASSSGGSNEKLFF
TGTGCCAGCAGTTCAGGGGGGTCTAATGAAAAACTGTTTTTT
>TRBV27|-|TRBJ1-5|-
CASSLGGASQPQHF
TGTGCCAGCAGTTTAGGGGGCGCGAGTCAGCCCCAGCATTTT
>TRBV5-1|-|TRBJ1-6|few
CASSLEQGSGNSPLHF
TGCGCCAGCAGCTTGGAGCAGGGTTCCGGTAATTCACCCCTCCACTTT
>TRBV5-4|-|TRBJ1-2|-
CASRSPGETVNGYTF
TGTGCCAGCCGATCCCCTGGGGAAACCGTGAATGGCTACACCTTC
>TRBV5-1|-|TRBJ2-1|-
CASSLGAPSYNEQFF
TGCGCCAGCAGCTTGGGGGCGCCGTCCTACAATGAGCAGTTCTTC
>TRBV2|-|TRBJ1-1|-
CASSEVAGMNTEAFF
TGTGCCAGCAGTGAAGTGGCGGGGATGAACACTGAAGCTTTCTTT
>TRBV2|-|TRBJ1-5|-
CASTKGTMNQPQHF
TGTGCCAGCACCAAGGGGACGATGAATCAGCCCCAGCATTTT
>TRBV4-1|-|TRBJ2-7|-
CASSQGASYEQYF
TGCGCCAGCAGCCAAGGAGCCTCCTACGAGCAGTACTTC
>TRBV13|TRBD1|TRBJ2-3|-
CASSPGQGAFGTDTQYF
TGTGCCAGCAGCCCAGGACAGGGGGCATTTGGCACAGATACGCAGTATTTT
>TRBV14|-|TRBJ2-1|-
CASSQVLTYNEQFF
TGTGCCAGCAGCCAAGTTCTGACTTACAATGAGCAGTTCTTC
>TRBV5-4|-|TRBJ2-3|-
CASSSGGVSGTDTQYF
TGTGCCAGCAGCTCGGGCGGCGTCTCGGGCACAGATACGCAGTATTTT
>TRBV18|-|TRBJ2-1|-
CASYSTGNEQFF
TGTGCCAGCTACTCTACAGGGAATGAGCAGTTCTTC
>TRBV15|-|TRBJ2-2|-
CATSTRDTRHTGELFF
TGTGCCACCAGCACCCGGGACACCAGGCACACCGGGGAGCTGTTTTTT
>TRBV28|-|TRBJ1-1|few
CASSVPGGEAFF
TGTGCCAGCAGCGTCCCGGGGGGTGAAGCTTTCTTT
>TRBV9|-|TRBJ1-3|-
CASRPGAYGNTIYF
TGTGCCAGCAGACCTGGGGCATACGGAAACACCATATATTTT